These 25 T cell receptor beta chains share one sample of origin, sequenced in a study of T cell repertoires in cytomegalovirus infection. TCRdb redid the calling of the reads with MiXCR, one entry per CDR3 protein. The repertoire holds almost 550,000 distinct CDR3 sequences, with approximately 15% as singletons. Sequencing used CD8+ T cells from PBMCs. The receptors here all came from a human donor in good health (CMV status not recorded). Some clones in this sample may be carry-over from other donors' samples.

The chain employs TRBV2 and TRBJ2-1; a possible D gene is TRBD2 (6 bases). The CDR3 totals 14 residues. Trimming removed 4 bases from V and 8 bases from J, with 15 bases in between. Germline V lookup: CDR1 SNHLY, CDR2 FYNNEI. The CDR3 is CASSAPTREDEQFF. CDR3 nucleotide sequence: TGTGCCAGCAGTGCACCGACCAGGGAGGATGAGCAGTTCTTC.

This clonotype was recorded many times. V usage is TRBV12-5 and J usage is TRBJ1-6, with a possible D match to TRBD1 (6 bases). V dropped 0 bases and J dropped 5 bases, with 14 bases sitting between them. The germline V gene has CDR1 LGHNT and CDR2 FRNRAP. The CDR3 is 17 residues long. The CDR3 loop is CASGLVILDSNNSPLHF. Written as DNA, the CDR3 is TGTGCTAGTGGTTTGGTAATACTGGACAGCAATAATTCACCCCTCCACTTT.

The chain couples TRBV20-1 to TRBJ1-1, with TRBD1 matching 7 bases. The germline CDR1 and CDR2 sequences are DFQATT and SNEGSKA (reference sequence). The junction had 5 bases not matched to a gene; V was cut back by 3 bases and J by 13 bases. The CDR3 is 10 residues long. The CDR3, as DNA: TGCAGTGCTAGTAGGCCAGGGGGTTTCTTT. Its protein is CSASRPGGFF.

This clonotype came up a few times. J is TRBJ2-7 and V is TRBV7-9; TRBD2 agrees at 8 bases. The CDR3 is 15 amino acids. Germline V CDR1 and CDR2: SEHNR, FQNEAQ (reference sequence). Trimming at V came to 5 bases and at J to 6 bases, leaving 12 bases not matched to a gene. CDR3 amino acids: CASSPMGLVSTEQYF. The DNA for the CDR3 is TGTGCCAGCAGCCCTATGGGACTAGTCAGCACCGAGCAGTACTTC.

There are many counts of this clonotype. This chain connects TRBV7-9 to TRBJ2-1, with D possibly TRBD2 on 5 matching bases. The V and J ends lost 5 bases and 4 bases respectively, with 18 bases between them. Per germline, CDR1 SEHNR and CDR2 FQNEAQ (reference sequence). CDR3 length: 16 amino acids. The CDR3 DNA sequence: TGTGCCAGCAGCCCCCGTACGGGTGTAGCGTACAATGAGCAGTTCTTC. Encoded protein: CASSPRTGVAYNEQFF.

This clonotype was observed many times. J is TRBJ2-1 and V is TRBV30, with D uncertain. V lost 7 bases and J 5 bases, leaving 12 bases between the germline ends. This CDR3 contains 12 residues. The germline CDR1 and CDR2 sequences are GTSNPN and SVGIG (reference sequence). The CDR3 nucleotides read TGTGCCTCACTCCGACTCCACAATGAGCAGTTCTTC. Amino acids: CASLRLHNEQFF.

This clonotype appeared a few times. The chain couples TRBV7-9 to TRBJ2-5; 10 positions match TRBD2. Germline V gives CDR1 SEHNR, CDR2 FQNEAQ (reference sequence). Germline trimming cut 5 bases from V and 7 bases from J; bases unmatched to any gene: 16. The CDR3 runs 17 residues. CDR3 sequence reads: CASSPSSGGTTLGTQYF. The CDR3 DNA sequence: TGTGCCAGCAGCCCTTCTAGCGGGGGCACTACGTTGGGGACCCAGTACTTC.

The gene calls are TRBV28 and TRBJ1-1, with unresolved D. The CDR3 is made up of 16 amino acids. Trimming removed 3 bases at V and 5 bases at J, with 19 bases between. CDR1 is MDHEN and CDR2 is SYDVKM in the germline V gene. CDR3: CASSLELLRGWTEAFF. CDR3 nucleotides: TGTGCCAGCAGTTTGGAGTTGCTCCGGGGATGGACTGAAGCTTTCTTT.

A few counts support this clonotype. The chain is built from TRBV27 and TRBJ2-3, with 8 bases fitting TRBD2. V was pared by 3 bases and J by 5 bases, with 4 bases of the junction left unmatched. Germline V lookup: CDR1 MNHEY, CDR2 SMNVEV (reference sequence). This CDR3 contains 14 residues. In DNA form, the CDR3 reads TGTGCCAGCAGTTTCGGCCTAGCGGGAGATACGCAGTATTTT. Translating it yields CASSFGLAGDTQYF.

V and J are TRBV6-6 and TRBJ1-4; a weak D match, TRBD1 (5 bases). The CDR3 has 15 amino acids. Germline loops: CDR1 MNHNY, CDR2 SVGAGI (reference sequence). V was trimmed by 5 bases and J by 1 base, leaving 11 bases between them. CDR3 protein: CASSPEGRTNEKLFF. The CDR3 DNA is TGTGCCAGCAGTCCCGAGGGACGAACTAATGAAAAACTGTTTTTT.

This clonotype was seen repeatedly, ten times or more. The V gene is TRBV4-1, the J gene TRBJ1-1; TRBD1 is a possible D gene (5 bases). Germline CDR1 reads MGHRA; CDR2 reads YSYEKL. The CDR3 length is 15 residues. V lost 0 bases to trimming and J lost 3 bases, with 11 bases between them. CDR3 sequence: CASSQDSRDDTEAFF. The CDR3 bases are TGCGCCAGCAGCCAAGATTCCAGGGACGACACTGAAGCTTTCTTT.

The chain joins TRBV24-1 to TRBJ2-3; TRBD2 aligns across 7 bases. Per germline, CDR1 KGHDR and CDR2 SFDVKD. The CDR3 totals 19 residues. Unmatched junction bases numbered 15, after V lost 0 bases and J lost 4 bases. The CDR3 reads CATSDLAPRTSGGPDTQYF. In DNA, the CDR3 is TGTGCCACCAGTGATTTGGCCCCACGGACTAGTGGTGGCCCAGATACGCAGTATTTT.

V usage is TRBV20-1 and J usage is TRBJ2-7, with TRBD2 identical over 7 bases. This CDR3 has 15 residues. Germline values: CDR1 DFQATT, CDR2 SNEGSKA (reference sequence). J was trimmed by 2 bases and V by 1 base; bases with no gene match: 8. The CDR3 sequence is CSARAWGGEPYEQYF. The CDR3 DNA reads as TGCAGTGCTAGAGCCTGGGGGGGGGAGCCCTACGAGCAGTACTTC.

This clonotype was found a few times. This sequence joins TRBV7-9 and TRBJ2-3; D remains ambiguous. Germline V gene data show CDR1 as SEHNR and CDR2 as FQNEAQ (reference sequence). The V gene lost 5 bases and the J gene lost 3 bases, with 12 bases spanning the gap. The CDR3 sequence is 14 residues long. The CDR3 region has the DNA TGTGCCAGCAGCCCGGCCTTCAAGACAGATACGCAGTATTTT. Its translation is CASSPAFKTDTQYF.

This chain joins TRBV3-1 and TRBJ1-5; D is undetermined. Trimming took off 0 bases at V and 4 bases at J, with 10 bases between the two ends. Germline V gives CDR1 LGHDT, CDR2 YNNKEL (reference sequence). This CDR3 region has 15 residues. In DNA form, the CDR3 reads TGTGCCAGCAGCCAAGATAGAGCCCGTAATCAGCCCCAGCATTTT. Protein: CASSQDRARNQPQHF.

This clonotype was counted ten times or more. The chain carries TRBV28 and TRBJ2-3; 13 positions agree with TRBD2. Per the germline V gene, CDR1 is MDHEN and CDR2 is SYDVKM. This CDR3 is 18 amino acids long. The J segment lost 2 bases and the V segment lost 4 bases, leaving 9 bases of the junction unmatched. The CDR3: CASSCRPGTSGNTDTQYF. Here the CDR3 DNA reads TGTGCCAGCAGTTGCCGACCCGGGACTAGCGGGAACACAGATACGCAGTATTTT. Full variable domain (rest looked up from reference TRBV28 and TRBJ2-3): DVKVTQSSRYLVKRTGEKVFLECVQDMDHENMFWYRQDPGLGLRLIYFSYDVKMKEKGDIPEGYSVSREKKERFSLILESASTNQTSMYLCASSCRPGTSGNTDTQYFGPGTRLTVL.

This clonotype was found a few times. V usage is TRBV2 and J usage is TRBJ2-7, with 7 positions matching TRBD2. CDR1 is SNHLY, CDR2 FYNNEI, per germline. J lost 2 bases, V lost 3 bases, and 4 bases had no gene match. There are 14 residues in the CDR3. The CDR3 spells CASSEGGITYEQYF. CDR3 DNA: TGTGCCAGCAGTGAGGGGGGGATCACCTACGAGCAGTACTTC.

The chain has TRBV20-1 and TRBJ1-2, with D possibly being TRBD1 (6 bases). V was shortened by 5 bases and J by 1 base, with 14 bases between the two germline ends. Germline CDR1 DFQATT, CDR2 SNEGSKA (reference sequence). The CDR3 is 14 residues long. DNA for the CDR3: TGCAGTGCTCCCGAAGGGGGGCTTAACTATGGCTACACCTTC. Its translation is CSAPEGGLNYGYTF.

The table lists this clonotype with a few counts. The chain links TRBV6-1 to TRBJ2-3; TRBD2 matches at 8 bases. CDR3 length equals 14 residues. CDR1 MNHNS and CDR2 SASEGT come from the germline V gene. CDR3 amino acids: CATSGGGPTDTQYF. The DNA for the CDR3 is TGTGCTACCTCGGGGGGGGGTCCCACAGATACGCAGTATTTT.

This chain links TRBV27 with TRBJ2-7; 9 nucleotides align to TRBD1. Germline V gene lookup returns CDR1 MNHEY and CDR2 SMNVEV (reference sequence). J gave up 7 bases and V 3 bases, and 10 bases lay outside the gene matches. This CDR3 has 15 residues. The CDR3 reads CASSFSGTGSGEQYF. The DNA of the CDR3 is TGTGCCAGCAGTTTCTCCGGGACAGGGTCTGGGGAGCAGTACTTC.

The chain joins TRBV19 to TRBJ1-5; 9 bases align to TRBD1. With V trimmed by 1 base and J by 7 bases, 8 bases remained unmatched. From germline, CDR1 is LNHDA and CDR2 SQIVND (reference sequence). The CDR3 consists of 16 residues. The CDR3 is CASSIGDRVYWQPQHF. CDR3 DNA: TGTGCCAGTAGTATAGGGGACAGGGTGTATTGGCAGCCCCAGCATTTT.

This clonotype was counted a few times. This chain joins TRBV27 and TRBJ2-3; D is perhaps TRBD2 (5 bases). Germline V gives CDR1 MNHEY, CDR2 SMNVEV (reference sequence). V lost 9 bases to trimming and J lost 4 bases, with 23 bases between them. This CDR3 contains 16 residues. CDR3 amino acids: CARNRKSGLQADTQYF. The CDR3 bases are TGTGCCAGGAATAGGAAATCCGGACTCCAAGCAGATACGCAGTATTTT.

In this sample, this clonotype turned up many times. The genes are TRBV6-6 and TRBJ2-7, with D possibly being TRBD2 (6 bases). Trimming pared 6 bases from V and 3 bases from J, leaving 15 bases between. The CDR3 sequence is 14 residues long. Germline V gives CDR1 MNHNY, CDR2 SVGAGI (reference sequence). CDR3 loop: CASRNRDWGYEQYF. The CDR3 DNA reads TGTGCCAGCAGGAACCGGGACTGGGGCTACGAGCAGTACTTC.

The CDR3 sequence is CASSLSTGAETQYF. In DNA, the CDR3 is TGTGCCAGCAGTTTATCTACAGGGGCAGAGACCCAGTACTTC. This chain connects TRBV28 to TRBJ2-5; 7 bases agree with TRBD1. CDR1 is MDHEN, CDR2 SYDVKM, per germline. The V segment lost 1 base and the J segment 4 bases; nucleotides outside the gene matches: 3. This CDR3 has 14 residues. The whole variable domain, remainder taken from reference TRBV28 and TRBJ2-5, is DVKVTQSSRYLVKRTGEKVFLECVQDMDHENMFWYRQDPGLGLRLIYFSYDVKMKEKGDIPEGYSVSREKKERFSLILESASTNQTSMYLCASSLSTGAETQYFGPGTRLLVL.

The table lists this clonotype with a few counts. V gene TRBV12-3 or TRBV12-4 combines with J gene TRBJ2-1; 9 bases are a match to TRBD2. V dropped 4 bases and J dropped 8; count of bases not matched to a gene: 6. The CDR3 runs to 14 residues. CDR3 nucleotide sequence: TGTGCCAGCAGTTCCGGGACTAGCTTGCATGAGCAGTTCTTC. It codes for CASSSGTSLHEQFF.